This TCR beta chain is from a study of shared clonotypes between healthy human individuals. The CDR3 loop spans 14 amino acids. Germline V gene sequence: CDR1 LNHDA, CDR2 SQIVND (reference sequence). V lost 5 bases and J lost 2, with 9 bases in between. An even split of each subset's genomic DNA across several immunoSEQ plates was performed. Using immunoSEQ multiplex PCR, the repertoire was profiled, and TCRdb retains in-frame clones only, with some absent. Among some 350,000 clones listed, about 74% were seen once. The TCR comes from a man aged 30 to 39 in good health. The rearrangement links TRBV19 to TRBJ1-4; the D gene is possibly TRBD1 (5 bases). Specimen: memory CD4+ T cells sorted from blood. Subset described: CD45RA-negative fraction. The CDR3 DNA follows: TGTGCCAGTAGTGGGGCAGCCACTAATGAAAAACTGTTTTTT. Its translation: CASSGAATNEKLFF. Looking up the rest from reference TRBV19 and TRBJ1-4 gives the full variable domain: DGGITQSPKYLFRKEGQNVTLSCEQNLNHDAMYWYRQDPGQGLRLIYYSQIVNDFQKGDIAEGYSVSREKKESFPLTVTSAQKNPTAFYLCASSGAATNEKLFFGSGTQLSVL.